Each of the 18 T cell receptor beta chains below was sequenced from the same sample in a study of blood T cell repertoires in COVID-19. Produced via immunoSEQ multiplex PCR; TCRdb's table is partial and in-frame only. Of approximately 200,000 clones listed, approximately 80% were seen once; the top ten hold 10%. Sequences were obtained from peripheral blood. These receptors were collected from a woman older than 75 with acute or convalescent COVID-19.

This clone was detected only once. The rearrangement uses TRBV18 and TRBJ1-1; 8 bases are shared with TRBD1. CDR3 length: 14 amino acids. V was clipped by 0 bases and J by 8 bases; unmatched bases: 5. In germline, CDR1 is KGHSH, CDR2 LQKENI. Here the CDR3 DNA reads TGTGCCAGCTCACCACCGACAGGGGTAAGGGAAGCTTTCTTT. It yields the protein CASSPPTGVREAFF. The full variable domain, in which reference TRBV18 and TRBJ1-1 provide the parts outside the CDR3, is NAGVMQNPRHLVRRRGQEARLRCSPMKGHSHVYWYRQLPEEGLKFMVYLQKENIIDESGMPKERFSAEFPKEGPSILRIQQVVRGDSAAYFCASSPPTGVREAFFGQGTRLTVV.

This clone was observed a handful of times. V and J are TRBV3-1 (or the pseudogene TRBV3-2) and TRBJ2-2; D is possibly TRBD2 (6 bases). V lost 4 bases to trimming and J lost 0 bases, with 15 bases between them. This CDR3 has 17 amino acids. Germline lookup yields CDR1 LGHDT and CDR2 YNNKEL (reference sequence). CDR3 residues: CASSRPSGTSNTGELFF. The CDR3 nucleotides read TGTGCCAGCAGCCGGCCTTCCGGGACTTCGAACACCGGGGAGCTGTTTTTT.

In its sample, this clone was seen a few times. V gene TRBV18 combines with J gene TRBJ2-2; maybe TRBD1 (6 bases). This CDR3 comprises 14 residues. Trimming stripped 3 bases from V and 3 bases from J, with 8 bases between. CDR1 and CDR2 (germline): KGHSH, LQKENI. CDR3 protein: CASSPAGDTGELFF. The CDR3 coding sequence is TGTGCCAGCTCACCCGCAGGGGACACCGGGGAGCTGTTTTTT.

This chain joins TRBV28 and TRBJ2-1; TRBD2 aligns across 9 bases. CDR1 and CDR2 from the germline V gene are MDHEN and SYDVKM. The junction had 7 bases not matched to a gene; V was cut back by 2 bases and J by 8 bases. This CDR3 is built from 15 residues. The CDR3 sequence is CASSLGLAGLYEQFF. CDR3 bases: TGTGCCAGCAGTTTAGGTCTAGCGGGACTTTATGAGCAGTTCTTC.

J is TRBJ2-2 and V is TRBV18, with 10 bases matching TRBD2. CDR1 is KGHSH, CDR2 LQKENI, per germline. This CDR3 contains 16 residues. V lost 3 bases to trimming and J lost 5 bases; unmatched junction nucleotides: 6. The CDR3 region has the DNA TGTGCCAGCTCACCGGAGAGCGGGAGGGCGACCGGGGAGCTGTTTTTT. Translation: CASSPESGRATGELFF.

The V gene is TRBV9, the J gene TRBJ2-4; 9 bases fit TRBD2. Germline values: CDR1 SGDLS, CDR2 YYNGEE. The J segment lost 1 base and the V segment lost 0 bases, leaving 8 bases of the junction unmatched. The CDR3 contains 18 residues. The CDR3 sequence is CASSVVRGGATAKNIQYF. The CDR3, as DNA: TGTGCCAGCAGCGTAGTCCGCGGGGGGGCGACGGCCAAAAACATTCAGTACTTC.

This clone was recorded once. This chain connects TRBV5-6 to TRBJ1-1; maybe TRBD1 (6 bases). The V and J ends lost 4 bases and 0 bases respectively, with 19 bases between them. There are 17 residues in the CDR3. Germline V gene data show CDR1 as SGHDT and CDR2 as YYEEEE. The DNA of the CDR3 is TGTGCCAGCAGCCTTACTAAGGGCAGGGGTTTGAACACTGAAGCTTTCTTT. This translates into CASSLTKGRGLNTEAFF.

This clone appeared a few times. The V and J genes are TRBV7-2 and TRBJ1-6; tentatively, D is TRBD1 (6 bases). The V end was cut by 1 base, the J end by 7 bases, with 17 bases between. This CDR3 comprises 17 residues. CDR1 is SGHTA, CDR2 FQGNSA, per germline. In DNA, the CDR3 is TGTGCCAGCAGCTTAGGTGGGCCTGGACAGCGAAATTCACCCCTCCACTTT. Translated, it gives CASSLGGPGQRNSPLHF.

This chain links TRBV14 with TRBJ1-3; no reliable D call. Between the trimmed V and J ends, which lost 0 bases and 4 bases, there was a span of 4 bases. Germline assignment: CDR1 SGHDN and CDR2 FVKESK. This CDR3 has 13 amino acids. As DNA, the CDR3 is TGTGCCAGCAGCCAAGATGCGGGAAACACCATATATTTT. Its protein product is CASSQDAGNTIYF.

Comments on this clone: Other DNA sequences from this sample encode an identical CDR3 as well. The rearrangement joins TRBV11-2 to TRBJ2-7; perhaps TRBD1 as D (5 bases). CDR1 is SGHAT, CDR2 FQNNGV, per germline. This CDR3 comprises 15 residues. V dropped 1 base and J dropped 0 bases, with 10 bases sitting between them. Written as DNA, the CDR3 is TGTGCCAGCAGCTTAGGGACATCGAGCTCCTACGAGCAGTACTTC. Its translation: CASSLGTSSSYEQYF.

The gene calls are TRBV3-1 (or the pseudogene TRBV3-2) and TRBJ2-1; 10 positions match TRBD2. CDR1 and CDR2 from the germline V gene are LGHDT and YNNKEL (reference sequence). V gave up 4 bases and J gave up 5 bases; unmatched junction bases: 8. The CDR3 runs 16 residues. CDR3 sequence: CASSPSGTSAHNEQFF. The CDR3 DNA reads TGTGCCAGCAGCCCCTCCGGGACTAGCGCCCACAATGAGCAGTTCTTC.

The CDR3 sequence is CASSEGVMGGNEQYF. The DNA for the CDR3 is TGTGCCAGCAGTGAAGGCGTAATGGGGGGGAACGAGCAGTACTTC. This chain links TRBV2 with TRBJ2-7; 7 positions agree with TRBD2. CDR3 length: 15 amino acids. Trimming cost V 1 base and J 5 bases; bases outside gene matches: 8. Germline assignment: CDR1 SNHLY and CDR2 FYNNEI. Using reference TRBV2 and TRBJ2-7 for the parts outside the CDR3, the full variable domain is EPEVTQTPSHQVTQMGQEVILRCVPISNHLYFYWYRQILGQKVEFLVSFYNNEISEKSEIFDDQFSVERPDGSNFTLKIRSTKLEDSAMYFCASSEGVMGGNEQYFGPGTRLTVT.

This clone was picked up a small number of times. The chain recombines TRBV27 with TRBJ2-7, with 7 positions matching TRBD2. Germline V gene sequence: CDR1 MNHEY, CDR2 SMNVEV (reference sequence). J gave up 2 bases and V 2 bases, and 12 bases lay outside the gene matches. The CDR3 length is 17 residues. The CDR3 spells CASSLGPGGRAPYEQYF. CDR3 DNA sequence: TGTGCCAGCAGTTTAGGTCCGGGTGGGAGGGCCCCCTACGAGCAGTACTTC.

The chain carries TRBV15 and TRBJ2-5, with D maybe TRBD1 (6 bases). This CDR3 is built from 14 residues. Germline V lookup: CDR1 LNHNV, CDR2 YYDKDF (reference sequence). Trimming left V 3 bases short and J 4 bases short, with 12 bases between. CDR3 in amino acids: CATSSPNRVETQYF. The CDR3 DNA is TGTGCCACCAGCAGCCCGAACAGGGTAGAGACCCAGTACTTC.

Turning to this clone: One end of the junction is discordant with germline, which a read error may explain. The chain couples TRBV5-1 to TRBJ1-2; D is unclear. This CDR3 comprises 13 residues. CDR1 SGHRS and CDR2 YFSETQ come from the germline V gene. The DNA of the CDR3 is TGCGCCAGCAGCTTGACGGATAACTATAGCTACACCTTC. Encoded protein: CASSLTDNYSYTF.

The V and J genes are TRBV11-3 and TRBJ2-2, with 10 positions matching TRBD2. The CDR3 runs 16 residues. V lost 8 bases to trimming and J lost 4 bases; unmatched junction nucleotides: 10. Germline lookup yields CDR1 SGHNT and CDR2 YENEEA. The CDR3 region has the DNA TGTGCCAGCCGCCATGGACTAGCGGCCACCACCGGGGAGCTGTTTTTT. Amino acid sequence: CASRHGLAATTGELFF. Complete variable domain (other parts from reference TRBV11-3 and TRBJ2-2): EAGVVQSPRYKIIEKKQPVAFWCNPISGHNTLYWYLQNLGQGPELLIRYENEEAVDDSQLPKDRFSAERLKGVDSTLKIQPAELGDSAVYLCASRHGLAATTGELFFGEGSRLTVL.

About this clone itself: At the DNA level, this CDR3 is encoded by other sequences in the same sample as well. V gene TRBV7-2 combines with J gene TRBJ2-2; a weak D match, TRBD1 (5 bases). Germline V lookup: CDR1 SGHTA, CDR2 FQGNSA. CDR3 length: 14 residues. The ends were cut back, 2 bases at V and 1 base at J, with 5 bases in the middle. CDR3 sequence: CASSLQGNTGELFF. CDR3 coding DNA: TGTGCCAGCAGCTTACAGGGGAACACCGGGGAGCTGTTTTTT.

The rearrangement links TRBV7-3 to TRBJ2-2; TRBD2 aligns across 12 bases. V gave up 0 bases and J gave up 5 bases; unmatched junction bases: 7. Germline V gene sequence: CDR1 SGHTA, CDR2 FQGTGA. CDR3 size: 18 residues. In DNA form, the CDR3 reads TGTGCCAGCAGCTTAACCCGACTAGCGGGGGCCCAAACCGGGGAGCTGTTTTTT. It encodes CASSLTRLAGAQTGELFF.